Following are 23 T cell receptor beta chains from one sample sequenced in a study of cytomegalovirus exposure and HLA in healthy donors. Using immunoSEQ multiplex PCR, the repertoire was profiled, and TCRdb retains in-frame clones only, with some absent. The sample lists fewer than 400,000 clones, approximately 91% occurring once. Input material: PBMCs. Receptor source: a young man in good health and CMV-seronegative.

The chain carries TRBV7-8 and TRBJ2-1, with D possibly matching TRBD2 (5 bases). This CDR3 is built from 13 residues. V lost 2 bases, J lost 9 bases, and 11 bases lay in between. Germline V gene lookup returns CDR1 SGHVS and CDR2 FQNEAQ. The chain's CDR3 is CASSLRLAVEQFF. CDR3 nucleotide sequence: TGTGCCAGCAGCTTAAGGCTAGCCGTTGAGCAGTTCTTC. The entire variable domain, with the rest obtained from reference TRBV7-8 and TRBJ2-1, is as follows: GAGVSQSPRYKVAKRGQDVALRCDPISGHVSLFWYQQALGQGPEFLTYFQNEAQLDKSGLPSDRFFAERPEGSVSTLKIQRTQQEDSAVYLCASSLRLAVEQFFGPGTRLTVL.

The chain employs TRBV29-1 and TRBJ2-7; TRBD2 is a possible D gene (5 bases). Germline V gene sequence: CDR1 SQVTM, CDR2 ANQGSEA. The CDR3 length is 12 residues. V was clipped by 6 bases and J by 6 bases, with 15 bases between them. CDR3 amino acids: CSVTQDSSEQYF. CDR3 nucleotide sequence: TGCAGCGTCACTCAGGACTCTTCCGAGCAGTACTTC.

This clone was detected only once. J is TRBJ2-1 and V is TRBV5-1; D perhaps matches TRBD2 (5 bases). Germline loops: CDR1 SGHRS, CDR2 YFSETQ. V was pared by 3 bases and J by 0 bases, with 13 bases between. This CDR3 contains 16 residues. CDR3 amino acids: CASSWAGANSYNEQFF. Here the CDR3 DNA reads TGCGCCAGCAGCTGGGCGGGCGCGAACTCCTACAATGAGCAGTTCTTC.

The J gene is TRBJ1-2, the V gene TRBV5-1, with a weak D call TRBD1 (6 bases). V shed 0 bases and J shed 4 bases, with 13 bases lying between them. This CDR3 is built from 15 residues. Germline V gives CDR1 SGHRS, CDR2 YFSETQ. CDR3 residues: CASSLGPGVIYGYTF. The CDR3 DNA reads TGCGCCAGCAGCTTGGGCCCAGGGGTAATCTATGGCTACACCTTC.

DNA of the CDR3: TGTGCCAGCAGCTTAGGTTCATACTATGGCTACACCTTC. Protein sequence: CASSLGSYYGYTF. The rearrangement joins TRBV7-2 to TRBJ1-2; D not resolved. Germline CDR1 reads SGHTA; CDR2 reads FQGNSA. Trimming removed 1 base from V and 3 bases from J, with 6 bases in between. The CDR3 has 13 residues.

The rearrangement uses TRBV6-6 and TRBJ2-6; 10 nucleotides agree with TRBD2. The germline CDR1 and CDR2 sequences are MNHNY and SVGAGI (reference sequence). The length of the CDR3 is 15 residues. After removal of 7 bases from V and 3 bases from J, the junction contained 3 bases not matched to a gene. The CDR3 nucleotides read TGTGCCAGCACCCAGCGGGGGGGTGGGGCCAACGTCCTGACTTTC. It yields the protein CASTQRGGGANVLTF.

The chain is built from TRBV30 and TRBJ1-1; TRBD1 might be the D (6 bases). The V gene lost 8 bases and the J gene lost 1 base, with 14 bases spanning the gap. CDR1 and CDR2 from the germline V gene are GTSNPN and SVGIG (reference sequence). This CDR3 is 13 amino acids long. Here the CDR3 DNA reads TGTGCCGGAAAGGACAGACGGAACACTGAAGCTTTCTTT. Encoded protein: CAGKDRRNTEAFF. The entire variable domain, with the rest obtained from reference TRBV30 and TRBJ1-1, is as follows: SQTIHQWPATLVQPVGSPLSLECTVEGTSNPNLYWYRQAAGRGLQLLFYSVGIGQISSEVPQNLSASRPQDRQFILSSKKLLLSDSGFYLCAGKDRRNTEAFFGQGTRLTVV.

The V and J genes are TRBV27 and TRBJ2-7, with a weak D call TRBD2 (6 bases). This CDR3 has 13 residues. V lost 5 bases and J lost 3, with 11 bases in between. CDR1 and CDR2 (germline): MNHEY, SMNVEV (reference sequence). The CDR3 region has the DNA TGTGCCAGCAGTCCAGCCGGGAGCTACGAGCAGTACTTC. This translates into CASSPAGSYEQYF.

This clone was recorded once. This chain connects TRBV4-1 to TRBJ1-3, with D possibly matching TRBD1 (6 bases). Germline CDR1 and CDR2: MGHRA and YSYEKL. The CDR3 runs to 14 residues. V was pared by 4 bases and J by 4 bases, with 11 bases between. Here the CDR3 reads CASSLRQDGNTIYF. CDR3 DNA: TGCGCCAGCAGCCTTCGACAGGACGGAAACACCATATATTTT.

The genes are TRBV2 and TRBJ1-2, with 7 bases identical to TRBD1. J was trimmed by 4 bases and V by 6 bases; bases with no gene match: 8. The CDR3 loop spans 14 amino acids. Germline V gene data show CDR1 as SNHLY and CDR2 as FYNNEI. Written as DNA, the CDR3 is TGTGCCAGCAGCGAGGGGGCCTCGGGCTATGGCTACACCTTC. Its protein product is CASSEGASGYGYTF.

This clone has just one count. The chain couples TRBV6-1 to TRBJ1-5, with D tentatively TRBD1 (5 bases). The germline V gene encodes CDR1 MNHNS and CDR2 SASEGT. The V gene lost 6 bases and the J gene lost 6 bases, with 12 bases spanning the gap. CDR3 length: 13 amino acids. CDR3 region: CASREQVGQPQHF. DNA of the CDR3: TGTGCCAGCAGGGAACAGGTGGGTCAGCCCCAGCATTTT.

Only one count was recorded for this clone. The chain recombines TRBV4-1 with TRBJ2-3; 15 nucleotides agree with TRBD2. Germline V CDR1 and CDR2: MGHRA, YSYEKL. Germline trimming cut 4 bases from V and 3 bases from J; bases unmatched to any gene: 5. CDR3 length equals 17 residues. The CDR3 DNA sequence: TGCGCCAGCAGCCCATGGGGACTAGCGGGGGGAACAGATACGCAGTATTTT. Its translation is CASSPWGLAGGTDTQYF.

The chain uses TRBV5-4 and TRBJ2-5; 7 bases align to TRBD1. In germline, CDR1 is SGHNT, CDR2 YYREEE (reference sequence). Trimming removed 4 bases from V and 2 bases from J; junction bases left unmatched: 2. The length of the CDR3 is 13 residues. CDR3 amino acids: CASSKGQQETQYF. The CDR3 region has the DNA TGTGCCAGCAGCAAGGGACAGCAAGAGACCCAGTACTTC. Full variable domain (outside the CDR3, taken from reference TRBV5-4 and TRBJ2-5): ETGVTQSPTHLIKTRGQQVTLRCSSQSGHNTVSWYQQALGQGPQFIFQYYREEENGRGNFPPRFSGLQFPNYSSELNVNALELDDSALYLCASSKGQQETQYFGPGTRLLVL.

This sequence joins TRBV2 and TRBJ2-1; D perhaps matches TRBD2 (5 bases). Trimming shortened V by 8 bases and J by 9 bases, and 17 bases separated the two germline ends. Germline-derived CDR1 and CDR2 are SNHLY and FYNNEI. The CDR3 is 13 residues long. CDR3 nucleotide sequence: TGTGCCAGCCGGAGGTCCGGGGTGGGTGAGCAGTTCTTC. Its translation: CASRRSGVGEQFF.

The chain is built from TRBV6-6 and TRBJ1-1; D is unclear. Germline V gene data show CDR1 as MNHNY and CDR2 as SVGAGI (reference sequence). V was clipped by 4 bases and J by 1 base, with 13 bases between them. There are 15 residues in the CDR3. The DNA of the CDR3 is TGTGCCAGCAGTTGGTTAGGACGGGGGAACACTGAAGCTTTCTTT. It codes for CASSWLGRGNTEAFF.

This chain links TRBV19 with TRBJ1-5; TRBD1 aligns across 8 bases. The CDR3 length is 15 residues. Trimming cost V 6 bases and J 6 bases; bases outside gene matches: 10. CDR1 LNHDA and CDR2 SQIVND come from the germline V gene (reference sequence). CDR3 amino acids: CASSVDRGPGQPQHF. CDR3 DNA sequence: TGTGCCAGTAGCGTCGACAGGGGCCCGGGTCAGCCCCAGCATTTT.

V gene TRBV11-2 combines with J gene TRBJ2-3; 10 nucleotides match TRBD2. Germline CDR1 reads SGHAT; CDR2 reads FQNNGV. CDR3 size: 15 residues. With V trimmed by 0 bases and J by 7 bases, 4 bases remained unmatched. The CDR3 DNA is TGTGCCAGCAGCTTAGAACTAGCGGGGTGGAATACGCAGTATTTT. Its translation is CASSLELAGWNTQYF.

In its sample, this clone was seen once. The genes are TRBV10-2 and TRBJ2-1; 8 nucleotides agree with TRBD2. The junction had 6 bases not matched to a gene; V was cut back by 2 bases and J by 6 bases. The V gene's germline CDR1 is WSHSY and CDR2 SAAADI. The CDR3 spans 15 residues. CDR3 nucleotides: TGCGCCAGCAGTGAGGTCGGGGGGGCTTTCAATGAGCAGTTCTTC. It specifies CASSEVGGAFNEQFF.

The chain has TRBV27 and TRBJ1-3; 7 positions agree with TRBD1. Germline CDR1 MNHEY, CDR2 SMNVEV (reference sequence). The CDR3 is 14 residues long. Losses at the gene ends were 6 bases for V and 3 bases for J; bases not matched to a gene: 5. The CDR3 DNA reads TGTGCCAGCAGAAGGACAGGACATGGAAACACCATATATTTT. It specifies CASRRTGHGNTIYF.

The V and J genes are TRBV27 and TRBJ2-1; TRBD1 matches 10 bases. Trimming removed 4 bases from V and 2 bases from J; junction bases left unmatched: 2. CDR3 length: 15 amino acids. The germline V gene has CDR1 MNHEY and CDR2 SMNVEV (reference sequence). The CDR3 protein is CASSWGTGAYNEQFF. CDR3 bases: TGTGCCAGCAGTTGGGGGACAGGGGCCTACAATGAGCAGTTCTTC.

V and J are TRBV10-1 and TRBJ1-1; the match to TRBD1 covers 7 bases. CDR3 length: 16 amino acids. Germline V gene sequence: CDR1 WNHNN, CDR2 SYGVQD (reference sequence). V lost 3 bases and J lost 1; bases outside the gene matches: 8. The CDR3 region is CASSEVSGGRNTEAFF. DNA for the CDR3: TGCGCCAGCAGTGAAGTATCAGGGGGAAGGAACACTGAAGCTTTCTTT.

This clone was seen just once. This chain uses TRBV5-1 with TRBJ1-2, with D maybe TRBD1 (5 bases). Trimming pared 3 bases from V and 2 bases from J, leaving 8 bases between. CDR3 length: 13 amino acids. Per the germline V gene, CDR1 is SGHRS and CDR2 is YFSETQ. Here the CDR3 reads CASSSDNNYGYTF. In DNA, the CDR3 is TGCGCCAGCAGCTCGGACAACAACTATGGCTACACCTTC. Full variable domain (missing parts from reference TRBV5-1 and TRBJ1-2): KAGVTQTPRYLIKTRGQQVTLSCSPISGHRSVSWYQQTPGQGLQFLFEYFSETQRNKGNFPGRFSGRQFSNSRSEMNVSTLELGDSALYLCASSSDNNYGYTFGSGTRLTVV.

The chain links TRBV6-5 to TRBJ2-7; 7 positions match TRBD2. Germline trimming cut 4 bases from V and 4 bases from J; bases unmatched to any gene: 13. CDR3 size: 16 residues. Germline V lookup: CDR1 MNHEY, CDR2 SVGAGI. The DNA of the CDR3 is TGTGCCAGCAGTTCGCCCCCGGGCGGGACTACTTACGAGCAGTACTTC. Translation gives CASSSPPGGTTYEQYF.